Listed here are 20 T cell receptor beta chains from one sample, sequenced in a study of blood T cell repertoires in COVID-19. The data were produced by immunoSEQ multiplex PCR, yet TCRdb's version contains in-frame clones alone and is incomplete. The data contain about 180,000 clones, around 85% of them singletons. Sequenced: peripheral blood. These receptors were collected from a woman aged 80 or over with acute or convalescent COVID-19.

This clone came up once. The genes are TRBV30 and TRBJ1-1, with D unclear. Germline CDR1 and CDR2: GTSNPN and SVGIG (reference sequence). The CDR3 extends over 15 amino acids. The V end lost 1 base, the J end lost 5 bases, and 17 bases lay between the germline ends. In DNA form, the CDR3 reads TGTGCCTGGAGTGGGACGACCAGGTCGGGAACTGAAGCTTTCTTT. The encoded protein is CAWSGTTRSGTEAFF. Based on the CDR3 plus reference TRBV30 and TRBJ1-1, the full variable domain is SQTIHQWPATLVQPVGSPLSLECTVEGTSNPNLYWYRQAAGRGLQLLFYSVGIGQISSEVPQNLSASRPQDRQFILSSKKLLLSDSGFYLCAWSGTTRSGTEAFFGQGTRLTVV.

This clone was detected ten times or more. The gene calls are TRBV7-9 and TRBJ2-7; a possible D gene is TRBD2 (6 bases). Germline V gene data show CDR1 as SEHNR and CDR2 as FQNEAQ (reference sequence). This CDR3 is built from 14 residues. V was clipped by 3 bases and J by 0 bases, with 9 bases between them. CDR3 protein: CASSFGGRSYEQYF. DNA for the CDR3: TGTGCCAGCAGCTTCGGGGGTCGCTCCTACGAGCAGTACTTC. Full variable domain (outside the CDR3, taken from reference TRBV7-9 and TRBJ2-7): DTGVSQNPRHKITKRGQNVTFRCDPISEHNRLYWYRQTLGQGPEFLTYFQNEAQLEKSRLLSDRFSAERPKGSFSTLEIQRTEQGDSAMYLCASSFGGRSYEQYFGPGTRLTVT.

The gene calls are TRBV6-1 and TRBJ2-3; 9 bases map to TRBD1. Trimming took 3 bases from V and 2 from J; bases not matched to a gene: 3. Germline CDR1 MNHNS, CDR2 SASEGT. This CDR3 contains 15 residues. This CDR3 is CASSDGDRDTDTQYF. CDR3 DNA sequence: TGTGCCAGCAGTGATGGGGACAGGGACACAGATACGCAGTATTTT.

V and J are TRBV2 and TRBJ1-2; 10 bases align to TRBD1. This CDR3 has 15 amino acids. V gave up 7 bases and J gave up 5 bases; unmatched junction bases: 10. Germline CDR1 SNHLY, CDR2 FYNNEI. CDR3: CASIRDRGMGYGYTF. The CDR3 coding sequence is TGTGCCAGCATCCGGGACAGGGGAATGGGATATGGCTACACCTTC.

The rearrangement uses TRBV7-2 and TRBJ1-5, with a tentative D call TRBD1 (5 bases). The CDR3 sequence is 15 residues long. Deletions cut 2 bases from V and 2 bases from J, with 10 bases between. Germline CDR1 reads SGHTA; CDR2 reads FQGNSA. The CDR3 DNA reads TGTGCCAGCAGCTTATTTTTGACAGGCAATCAGCCCCAGCATTTT. This encodes CASSLFLTGNQPQHF. Full variable domain (rest looked up from reference TRBV7-2 and TRBJ1-5): GAGVSQSPSNKVTEKGKDVELRCDPISGHTALYWYRQSLGQGLEFLIYFQGNSAPDKSGLPSDRFSAERTGGSVSTLTIQRTQQEDSAVYLCASSLFLTGNQPQHFGDGTRLSIL.

The CDR3 protein is CASSFSGAGGVPMSSGNTIYF. CDR3 nucleotide sequence: TGTGCCAGCAGCTTCAGCGGGGCAGGGGGCGTCCCGATGAGCTCTGGAAACACCATATATTTT. The chain uses TRBV13 and TRBJ1-3; 8 bases match TRBD1. Trimming took 3 bases from V and 0 from J; bases not matched to a gene: 19. CDR3 length equals 21 residues. CDR1 and CDR2 from the germline V gene are PRHDT and FYEKMQ (reference sequence).

V is TRBV10-3 and J is TRBJ1-1; TRBD1 is a possible D gene (6 bases). Germline CDR1 ENHRY, CDR2 SYGVKD. Between the trimmed V and J ends, which lost 2 bases and 6 bases, there was a span of 16 bases. CDR3 size: 15 residues. CDR3 residues: CAISETQQGNPEAFF. DNA for the CDR3: TGTGCCATCAGTGAGACGCAACAGGGTAACCCTGAAGCTTTCTTT.

The genes are TRBV19 and TRBJ1-2; no definite D call. V was trimmed by 7 bases and J by 5 bases, leaving 17 bases between them. The CDR3 covers 14 residues. Per germline, CDR1 LNHDA and CDR2 SQIVND (reference sequence). In DNA, the CDR3 is TGTGCCAGTACCCCCCCAGGAGGCGAGTATGGCTACACCTTC. This codes for CASTPPGGEYGYTF.

This clone was seen a single time. The rearrangement joins TRBV7-2 to TRBJ1-6, with D maybe TRBD1 (5 bases). Germline loops: CDR1 SGHTA, CDR2 FQGNSA. This CDR3 is 14 amino acids long. V lost 1 base and J lost 7, with 8 bases in between. CDR3 DNA: TGTGCCAGCAGCTTAGGACAGACAAATTCACCCCTCCACTTT. As protein: CASSLGQTNSPLHF.

This chain uses TRBV7-2 with TRBJ2-1; D not resolved. The germline V gene encodes CDR1 SGHTA and CDR2 FQGNSA. The CDR3 runs 13 residues. V lost 5 bases to trimming and J lost 12 bases, with 17 bases between them. Written as DNA, the CDR3 is TGTGCCAGCAGCCGCCCCTCGTCCCCCGGGCAGTTCTTC. Translated, it gives CASSRPSSPGQFF.

A few counts support this clone. The chain combines TRBV10-3 with TRBJ1-1; 9 bases fit TRBD1. The ends lost 6 bases at V and 5 bases at J; junction bases unmatched: 4. Germline V gives CDR1 ENHRY, CDR2 SYGVKD. The CDR3 covers 13 residues. CDR3 sequence (DNA): TGTGCCATCAGGGGACAGGGCGTTACTGAAGCTTTCTTT. Protein: CAIRGQGVTEAFF.

The chain combines TRBV5-1 with TRBJ2-5, with D maybe TRBD2 (6 bases). In germline, CDR1 is SGHRS, CDR2 YFSETQ. CDR3 length equals 16 residues. Trimming shortened V by 0 bases and J by 1 base, and 13 bases separated the two germline ends. CDR3: CASSLGPRGFQETQYF. DNA of the CDR3: TGCGCCAGCAGCTTGGGCCCTCGGGGGTTCCAAGAGACCCAGTACTTC.

This clone was observed a single time. The rearrangement links TRBV5-4 to TRBJ2-1, with TRBD1 matching 11 bases. In germline, CDR1 is SGHNT, CDR2 YYREEE (reference sequence). This CDR3 is built from 18 residues. V lost 3 bases, J lost 7 bases, and 15 bases stayed unmatched. The CDR3 loop reads CASSSARDRTGGRNEQFF. The DNA for the CDR3 is TGTGCCAGCAGCTCGGCAAGGGACCGGACAGGGGGCAGGAATGAGCAGTTCTTC.

The rearrangement uses TRBV18 and TRBJ2-1, with TRBD2 as a possible D gene (5 bases). Trimming cost V 3 bases and J 2 bases, with 11 bases left between them. Looked up from germline, CDR1 is KGHSH and CDR2 is LQKENI. The CDR3 consists of 15 residues. Written as DNA, the CDR3 is TGTGCCAGCTCACCTGGGCGGGCCACCTACAATGAGCAGTTCTTC. It codes for CASSPGRATYNEQFF.

In DNA, the CDR3 is TGCGCCAGCAGGTCGGGACAGGGGGCCTCTGAAGCTTTCTTT. The encoded protein is CASRSGQGASEAFF. The chain links TRBV5-1 to TRBJ1-1; 12 bases align to TRBD1. This CDR3 spans 14 amino acids. The germline V gene has CDR1 SGHRS and CDR2 YFSETQ. V shed 5 bases and J 6 bases; nucleotides not matched to a gene: 5.

The chain has TRBV5-4 and TRBJ2-3; 7 bases align to TRBD1. V was pared by 0 bases and J by 1 base, with 2 bases of the junction left unmatched. CDR1 and CDR2 (germline): SGHNT, YYREEE (reference sequence). The CDR3 has 15 amino acids. The CDR3 DNA reads TGTGCCAGCAGCTTGGCCGGGACAGGCACAGATACGCAGTATTTT. Translating it yields CASSLAGTGTDTQYF.

This clone was seen a few times. The chain employs TRBV24-1 and TRBJ1-5; D gene uncertain. V lost 3 bases and J lost 7, with 12 bases in between. The germline V gene has CDR1 KGHDR and CDR2 SFDVKD. The length of the CDR3 is 14 residues. In nucleotides, the CDR3 is TGTGCCACCAGTGATGCCGGGGTAGGGCAGCCCCAGCATTTT. Translated, it gives CATSDAGVGQPQHF.

V is TRBV29-1 and J is TRBJ1-2, with TRBD1 as a possible D gene (5 bases). This CDR3 contains 11 residues. CDR1 SQVTM and CDR2 ANQGSEA come from the germline V gene. Trimming pared 5 bases from V and 10 bases from J, leaving 14 bases between. The CDR3 nucleotides read TGCAGCGTTCAAGGGGCGAATGACTACACCTTC. As protein: CSVQGANDYTF.

V usage is TRBV12-3 or TRBV12-4 and J usage is TRBJ2-3; D not resolved. The CDR3 has 12 residues. The ends were cut back, 4 bases at V and 0 bases at J, with 2 bases in the middle. As DNA, the CDR3 is TGTGCCAGCAGTTCTAGCACAGATACGCAGTATTTT. Its translation is CASSSSTDTQYF.

This chain uses TRBV5-1 with TRBJ1-4; 7 nucleotides line up with TRBD1. The V and J ends lost 0 bases and 7 bases, in that order; junction bases with no gene match: 3. Germline loops: CDR1 SGHRS, CDR2 YFSETQ. The CDR3 is made up of 14 amino acids. The CDR3 loop reads CASSLEGQSEKLFF. The CDR3 nucleotides read TGCGCCAGCAGCTTGGAGGGACAGAGTGAAAAACTGTTTTTT. Drawing the rest from reference TRBV5-1 and TRBJ1-4, the complete variable domain is KAGVTQTPRYLIKTRGQQVTLSCSPISGHRSVSWYQQTPGQGLQFLFEYFSETQRNKGNFPGRFSGRQFSNSRSEMNVSTLELGDSALYLCASSLEGQSEKLFFGSGTQLSVL.